This TCR beta chain was captured in a study of blood T cell repertoires in COVID-19. Study background: Sample material is recorded as cDNA or gDNA derived from T cells, B-cell-depleted T cells, or PBMCs.

This clone was counted only a few times. CDR3 length equals 14 residues. Germline-derived CDR1 and CDR2 are SGHRS and YFSETQ. Trimming left V 0 bases short and J 3 bases short, with 10 bases between. Per the original data handling: Reference gene primer amplification yielded estimated nucleated cell counts. Assay: immunoSEQ multiplex PCR; the TCRdb copy retains only in-frame clones and omits some. The DNA gave D and trimming, while V, J and clone size come from that table. The sample includes some 89,000 clones, around four fifths of them seen just once. The TCR comes from a man aged 65-85 years with acute or convalescent COVID-19. Sample: peripheral blood. The J gene is TRBJ2-7, the V gene TRBV5-1, with D unresolved. The CDR3 DNA reads TGCGCCAGCAGCTTGGGGCACAGCTTCTACGAGCAGTACGTC. Protein: CASSLGHSFYEQYV.